This T cell receptor (beta chain) was recorded in a study of spatial heterogeneity in lung cancer. Study-level results: The study found that expanded intratumoral alpha and beta TCR counts tracked tumor mutation counts.

The CDR3 totals 13 residues. Trimming shortened V by 4 bases and J by 4 bases, and 10 bases separated the two germline ends. Germline CDR1 and CDR2: SGHTA and FQGTGA. Every TCR cDNA molecule bore a unique molecular identifier. MiXCR, run by TCRdb on the 5' RACE reads, gives a single entry per CDR3 protein. Of around 5,000 distinct CDR3 sequences detected, 6% to 8.5% appear once; the ten largest clones hold approximately 19%. Regarding time point: sample taken at primary tumor resection. This clonotype was seen at least ten times. Its target is unknown. The J gene is TRBJ1-1, the V gene TRBV7-3; D remains ambiguous. The material sequenced was lung tumor tissue, taken at surgery. The TCR sequence derives from a male donor with early-stage non-small cell lung cancer. In DNA, the CDR3 is TGTGCCAGCAGCTCTCGACGTGGCACTGAAGCTTTCTTT. This codes for CASSSRRGTEAFF. The full variable domain, completed using reference TRBV7-3 and TRBJ1-1, is GAGVSQTPSNKVTEKGKYVELRCDPISGHTALYWYRQSLGQGPEFLIYFQGTGAADDSGLPNDRFFAVRPEGSVSTLKIQRTERGDSAVYLCASSSRRGTEAFFGQGTRLTVV.